The clone carrying this T cell receptor (beta chain) has just a few counts. Reverse transcribing all isolated RNA meant expressed TCRB transcripts were sequenced. Method: immunoSEQ multiplex PCR; TCRdb's copy keeps in-frame clones and lacks some. The profile shows roughly 300,000 clones, around 8% of them singletons. The data originate from a study of beta chain features in type 1 diabetes. Sequencing was performed on central memory CD4+ T cells from blood. The clonotype was recovered from a woman younger than 35 in good health.

The CDR3 sequence is CASSVGHPYEQYF. The CDR3 DNA is TGTGCCAGCAGTGTTGGACATCCCTACGAGCAGTACTTC. The rearrangement joins TRBV6-5 to TRBJ2-7, with a weak D call TRBD1 (5 bases). Trimming stripped 5 bases from V and 2 bases from J, with 10 bases between. This CDR3 contains 13 residues. CDR1 is MNHEY and CDR2 is SVGAGI in the germline V gene.